The following is a TCR beta chain sequence with its context. Here immunoSEQ multiplex PCR was the method, and the copy in TCRdb shows in-frame clones only, minus some. Of 72,000 or so clones listed, almost 90% are singletons. These data come from a study of OX40 agonist ivuxolimab in advanced cancers. Autoimmune disease history or systemic immunosuppression led to patient exclusion. Germline V gene data show CDR1 as SGHTA and CDR2 as FQGTGA. The CDR3 has 13 residues. Trimming took 5 bases from V and 6 from J; bases not matched to a gene: 5. This clonotype originated in an adult with an advanced solid tumor such as melanoma, head and neck, liver or kidney cancer. The gene calls are TRBV7-3 and TRBJ2-7, with 9 bases aligning to TRBD1. Sequencing was performed on CD4+ or CD8+ T cells sorted from blood, taken in a trial of the OX40 agonist ivuxolimab. This CDR3 is CASSRDRAGEQYF. CDR3 in DNA: TGTGCCAGCAGCCGGGACAGGGCCGGCGAGCAGTACTTC.